The 6 T cell receptor beta chains below all came from one sample that was sequenced in a study of cytomegalovirus exposure and HLA in healthy donors. Researchers ran the PCR with 60 Vbeta and 13 Jbeta primers. Sequencing was performed with immunoSEQ multiplex PCR; in TCRdb, only in-frame clones are kept and a portion is missing. Of about 140,000 clones in the sample, about 80% were seen once. Material for sequencing was PBMCs. These receptors all stem from a man aged 35-49 years in good health and CMV-seropositive.

This chain uses TRBV27 with TRBJ1-5; D gene unclear. Germline-derived CDR1 and CDR2 are MNHEY and SMNVEV (reference sequence). The V and J ends lost 5 bases and 3 bases respectively, with 14 bases between them. The CDR3 totals 15 residues. Here the CDR3 reads CASSLKSGNNQPQHF. Here the CDR3 DNA reads TGTGCCAGCAGTCTAAAATCAGGTAACAATCAGCCCCAGCATTTT.

V and J are TRBV15 and TRBJ2-5; 10 bases agree with TRBD2. The DNA matches TRBJ2-7 better at its end, which makes the J call doubtful. The CDR3 runs to 17 residues. Germline loops: CDR1 LNHNV, CDR2 YYDKDF (reference sequence). CDR3 protein: CATSRDRSGGASYEQYF. The CDR3 nucleotides are TGTGCCACCAGCAGAGATCGGAGCGGGGGGGCTTCCTACGAGCAGTACTTC.

This rearrangement joins TRBV11-3 to TRBJ2-7; 7 nucleotides agree with TRBD1. The V segment lost 4 bases and the J segment 7 bases; nucleotides outside the gene matches: 22. The CDR3 has 18 amino acids. Germline loops: CDR1 SGHNT, CDR2 YENEEA. CDR3 bases: TGTGCCAGCAGCTATCCCGGGACAGAACTCAGGGTTGAGGAAGAGCAGTACTTC. Its protein product is CASSYPGTELRVEEEQYF.

The V and J genes are TRBV7-8 and TRBJ1-5; D is unclear. The length of the CDR3 is 15 residues. In germline, CDR1 is SGHVS, CDR2 FQNEAQ. V dropped 1 base and J dropped 4 bases, with 11 bases sitting between them. As DNA, the CDR3 is TGTGCCAGCAGCTTAGTAGCACGTCCGAATCAGCCCCAGCATTTT. It specifies CASSLVARPNQPQHF.

The CDR3 DNA sequence: TGTGCCAGCGGGGGCGGATATGGCTACACCTTC. This gives the protein CASGGGYGYTF. The genes are TRBV9 and TRBJ1-2; tentative D call: TRBD1 (6 bases). The germline V gene has CDR1 SGDLS and CDR2 YYNGEE. V was shortened by 7 bases and J by 5 bases, with 9 bases between the two germline ends. The CDR3 spans 11 residues.

J is TRBJ1-5 and V is TRBV5-4, with D hard to call. Germline V lookup: CDR1 SGHNT, CDR2 YYREEE (reference sequence). Trimming left V 4 bases short and J 9 bases short, with 14 bases between. The CDR3 length is 13 residues. The CDR3 region is CASSPSRSGPQHF. The CDR3 coding sequence is TGTGCCAGCAGCCCGAGCAGGTCAGGGCCCCAGCATTTT.